Listed here are 30 T cell receptor beta chains from one sample, sequenced in a study of T cell repertoires in cytomegalovirus infection. For these TCRs, the target antigens are not known. TCRdb called the reads again in MiXCR, with one record for every CDR3 protein. Among about half a million distinct CDR3 sequences, 25% to 35% were seen once, and the ten largest hold about a sixth. The specimen was cultured PBMCs, collected from culture after CMV antigen stimulation. The receptors shown here come from a human donor in good health (CMV status not recorded). Some clones in this sample may be carry-over from other donors' samples.

The V gene is TRBV20-1, the J gene TRBJ2-3; 9 bases align to TRBD2. V gave up 5 bases and J gave up 3 bases; unmatched junction bases: 9. From germline, CDR1 is DFQATT and CDR2 SNEGSKA (reference sequence). This CDR3 comprises 15 residues. CDR3 sequence reads: CSAPLAGDQTDTQYF. DNA of the CDR3: TGCAGTGCTCCCTTAGCGGGAGACCAGACAGATACGCAGTATTTT.

The rearrangement links TRBV7-2 to TRBJ1-2; 8 bases are shared with TRBD1. Per germline, CDR1 SGHTA and CDR2 FQGNSA. CDR3 length: 17 residues. With V trimmed by 2 bases and J by 1 base, 9 bases remained unmatched. Here the CDR3 DNA reads TGTGCCAGCAGCTTACTCAACAGGGGGGGGCTTAACTATGGCTACACCTTC. Translating gives CASSLLNRGGLNYGYTF.

This clonotype has more than one count but fewer than ten. The chain combines TRBV7-9 with TRBJ2-3, with D uncertain. The CDR3 totals 13 residues. Germline-derived CDR1 and CDR2 are SEHNR and FQNEAQ (reference sequence). V lost 0 bases and J lost 6, with 7 bases in between. The CDR3 DNA follows: TGTGCCAGCAGCTTAGCGGGCCGCGATACGCAGTATTTT. This sequence encodes CASSLAGRDTQYF.

The V call is TRBV5-4, the J call TRBJ1-2; D possibly corresponds to TRBD1 (5 bases). The ends were cut back, 2 bases at V and 6 bases at J, with 14 bases in the middle. This CDR3 has 14 residues. Germline CDR1 and CDR2: SGHNT and YYREEE (reference sequence). The CDR3 sequence is CASSFAGRIDGYTF. CDR3 coding DNA: TGTGCCAGCAGCTTCGCAGGGAGAATCGATGGCTACACCTTC.

This clonotype was found a few times. The V call is TRBV18, the J call TRBJ2-7; 8 bases map to TRBD1. J lost 3 bases, V lost 3 bases, and 1 base had no gene match. The CDR3 has 13 residues. Germline V gene lookup returns CDR1 KGHSH and CDR2 LQKENI. The chain's CDR3 is CASSPDRDYEQYV. The CDR3 DNA reads TGTGCCAGCTCACCGGACAGGGACTACGAGCAGTACGTC.

This chain uses TRBV7-2 with TRBJ1-5; perhaps TRBD1 as D (6 bases). The CDR3 contains 15 residues. Trimming took off 3 bases at V and 4 bases at J, with 13 bases between the two ends. Germline CDR1 SGHTA, CDR2 FQGNSA. This CDR3 reads CASSFSGTTNQPQHF. CDR3 bases: TGTGCCAGCAGCTTCTCCGGGACAACTAATCAGCCCCAGCATTTT. The variable domain in full, with the rest retrieved from reference TRBV7-2 and TRBJ1-5, is GAGVSQSPSNKVTEKGKDVELRCDPISGHTALYWYRQSLGQGLEFLIYFQGNSAPDKSGLPSDRFSAERTGGSVSTLTIQRTQQEDSAVYLCASSFSGTTNQPQHFGDGTRLSIL.

Details on this clonotype: This could be a read error, since a much larger clone is one nucleotide away. The chain carries TRBV7-2 and TRBJ1-1; D is perhaps TRBD1 (6 bases). Per the germline V gene, CDR1 is SGHTA and CDR2 is FQGNSA. This CDR3 comprises 15 residues. CDR3 sequence reads: CASSLVNRGGTEVFF. The CDR3 bases are TGTGCCAGCAGCTTAGTCAATAGGGGGGGAACTGAAGTTTTCTTT.

The table lists this clonotype with a few counts. The rearrangement uses TRBV28 and TRBJ2-6; 8 bases align to TRBD1. The length of the CDR3 is 15 residues. Trimming took 6 bases from V and 2 from J; bases not matched to a gene: 3. Germline assignment: CDR1 MDHEN and CDR2 SYDVKM. CDR3 nucleotides: TGTGCCAGCAGACCACAGGGGGCTGGGGCCAACGTCCTGACTTTC. Translation gives CASRPQGAGANVLTF.

Comments on this clonotype: An end of the junction does not agree with germline; a read error may underlie this. The chain is built from TRBV20-1 and TRBJ2-1, with TRBD1 as a possible D gene (5 bases). Germline V gene sequence: CDR1 DFQATT, CDR2 SNEGSKA (reference sequence). The CDR3 is made up of 12 amino acids. CDR3 nucleotides: TGCAGTGCCCGCCAGGGCTACAAAGAGCAGTTCTTC. Its translation is CSARQGYKEQFF.

The V gene is TRBV24-1, the J gene TRBJ2-3; TRBD1 might be the D (6 bases). This CDR3 is built from 14 residues. V lost 2 bases and J 4 bases, leaving 9 bases between the germline ends. Looked up from germline, CDR1 is KGHDR and CDR2 is SFDVKD. DNA of the CDR3: TGTGCCACCAGTGATTCACAGGGCTCAGATACGCAGTATTTT. Its translation is CATSDSQGSDTQYF.

This clonotype was seen a few times. The chain is built from TRBV7-9 and TRBJ2-3; tentatively, D is TRBD1 or TRBD2 (5 bases each). CDR3 length: 16 amino acids. Germline V gene sequence: CDR1 SEHNR, CDR2 FQNEAQ (reference sequence). The ends were cut back, 3 bases at V and 0 bases at J, with 13 bases in the middle. The CDR3 coding sequence is TGTGCCAGCAGCTTCAAGAGGGACCCTAGCACAGATACGCAGTATTTT. Translating gives CASSFKRDPSTDTQYF. The whole variable domain, filled in from reference TRBV7-9 and TRBJ2-3, reads DTGVSQNPRHKITKRGQNVTFRCDPISEHNRLYWYRQTLGQGPEFLTYFQNEAQLEKSRLLSDRFSAERPKGSFSTLEIQRTEQGDSAMYLCASSFKRDPSTDTQYFGPGTRLTVL.

The genes are TRBV28 and TRBJ2-3, with 7 positions matching TRBD2. Germline V gene sequence: CDR1 MDHEN, CDR2 SYDVKM. The CDR3 is made up of 14 amino acids. J lost 5 bases, V lost 5 bases, and 7 bases had no gene match. Here the CDR3 DNA reads TGTGCCAGCAGTATTCGACTAGCTCTAGATACGCAGTATTTT. It is translated as CASSIRLALDTQYF.

In its sample, this clonotype was seen a few times. The chain couples TRBV7-2 to TRBJ1-1; D not certain. From germline, CDR1 is SGHTA and CDR2 FQGNSA. V gave up 4 bases and J gave up 0 bases, with 12 bases separating them. The CDR3 spans 15 residues. CDR3 protein: CASSSGPQMNTEAFF. DNA for the CDR3: TGTGCCAGCAGCTCCGGACCGCAAATGAACACTGAAGCTTTCTTT.

This sequence joins TRBV11-3 and TRBJ1-2; the D gene is possibly TRBD1 (5 bases). The germline V and J ends were trimmed by 5 bases and 4 bases, with 20 bases remaining between them. CDR1 is SGHNT, CDR2 YENEEA, per germline. This CDR3 comprises 16 residues. This CDR3 is CASSRNGGDGGYGYTF. Written as DNA, the CDR3 is TGTGCCAGCAGCAGGAATGGAGGGGATGGGGGCTATGGCTACACCTTC.

V is TRBV7-2 and J is TRBJ2-5, with TRBD1 matching over 9 bases. The CDR3 is 13 residues long. The germline V gene encodes CDR1 SGHTA and CDR2 FQGNSA. With 6 bases clipped from V and 5 bases from J, the junction kept 4 bases outside the gene matches. CDR3 sequence reads: CASRRDRVETQYF. In DNA form, the CDR3 reads TGTGCCAGCAGACGGGACAGGGTTGAGACCCAGTACTTC.

Regarding this clonotype: Its ends do not fully match the called genes, so a read error is possible. The CDR3 DNA sequence: TGTGCCAGCAGTGCCTCCGGTACAGCGGGGGAACCGGATTTT. It encodes CASSASGTAGEPDF. V usage is TRBV27 and J usage is TRBJ2-3; 8 nucleotides match TRBD2. The length of the CDR3 is 14 residues. CDR1 and CDR2 (germline): MNHEY, SMNVEV (reference sequence).

This sequence joins TRBV7-4 and TRBJ1-5; no definite D call. The germline V gene encodes CDR1 SGHVT and CDR2 SQSDAQ. The CDR3 is made up of 12 amino acids. The V end was cut by 1 base, the J end by 7 bases, with 5 bases between. The chain's CDR3 is CASSLGWQPQHF. The CDR3 coding sequence is TGTGCCAGCAGCTTAGGGTGGCAGCCCCAGCATTTT.

This chain links TRBV5-4 with TRBJ2-1, with D possibly TRBD1 on 5 matching bases. The CDR3 covers 15 residues. Germline-derived CDR1 and CDR2 are SGHNT and YYREEE (reference sequence). With 0 bases removed from V and 8 bases from J, the gap between germline ends came to 15 bases. CDR3 residues: CASSLDRTRIDEQFF. In DNA, the CDR3 is TGTGCCAGCAGCTTGGATAGGACACGAATCGATGAGCAGTTCTTC.

In this sample, this clonotype turned up many times. The chain joins TRBV7-2 to TRBJ1-1, with D uncertain. V was pared by 1 base and J by 4 bases, with 7 bases between. The length of the CDR3 is 13 residues. Germline CDR1 reads SGHTA; CDR2 reads FQGNSA. The CDR3 DNA reads as TGTGCCAGCAGCTTAGGAGTGGGCACTGAAGCTTTCTTT. Translated, it gives CASSLGVGTEAFF.

This clonotype was seen repeatedly, ten times or more. This chain joins TRBV28 and TRBJ1-2; 10 bases map to TRBD1. V lost 5 bases to trimming and J lost 7 bases; unmatched junction nucleotides: 10. Germline V gives CDR1 MDHEN, CDR2 SYDVKM. CDR3 length: 15 residues. Written as DNA, the CDR3 is TGTGCCAGCAGTCCGACCGGGACAGGGGAGCTTGGCTACACCTTC. Its protein is CASSPTGTGELGYTF.

The chain couples TRBV12-3 or TRBV12-4 to TRBJ2-7; D is possibly TRBD1 (6 bases). Trimming stripped 1 base from V and 2 bases from J, with 15 bases between. The CDR3 sequence is 16 residues long. The chain's CDR3 is CASSLVSGQIAYEQYV. Written as DNA, the CDR3 is TGTGCCAGCAGTTTAGTGTCAGGACAGATAGCCTACGAGCAGTACGTC.

This clonotype was detected only a few times. This sequence joins TRBV7-4 and TRBJ2-1, with TRBD1 matching over 9 bases. The V segment lost 5 bases and the J segment 6 bases; nucleotides outside the gene matches: 8. CDR1 is SGHVT and CDR2 is SQSDAQ in the germline V gene. The CDR3 has 15 amino acids. In DNA, the CDR3 is TGTGCCAGCAGCGCCCGGGACAGGGCCCCCAATGAGCAGTTCTTC. This gives the protein CASSARDRAPNEQFF.

This chain joins TRBV6-2 or TRBV6-3 and TRBJ1-1, with D unresolved. The germline CDR1 and CDR2 sequences are MNHEY and SVGEGT. Trimming took 5 bases from V and 7 from J, leaving 8 bases between them. The CDR3 runs 11 residues. The CDR3 region has the DNA TGTGCCAGCAGTCAGGTACTTGAAGCTTTCTTT. It specifies CASSQVLEAFF.

The chain links TRBV14 to TRBJ2-1; 7 bases agree with TRBD2. This CDR3 contains 18 residues. Losses at the gene ends were 4 bases for V and 2 bases for J; bases not matched to a gene: 14. Germline V CDR1 and CDR2: SGHDN, FVKESK. The CDR3 coding sequence is TGTGCCAGCAGCCTAGTTCTAGGACTAGATACGCCCTACAATGAGCAGTTCTTC. This sequence encodes CASSLVLGLDTPYNEQFF.

The chain links TRBV28 to TRBJ1-2, with D possibly matching TRBD1 (5 bases). The germline V gene encodes CDR1 MDHEN and CDR2 SYDVKM. The CDR3 is made up of 17 amino acids. The V and J ends lost 6 bases and 0 bases respectively, with 20 bases between them. In DNA, the CDR3 is TGTGCCAGCAGCCCTGTGTCAGGGCCCCTAACTAACTATGGCTACACCTTC. Translating gives CASSPVSGPLTNYGYTF.

V usage is TRBV6-2 or TRBV6-3 and J usage is TRBJ1-1; the D gene is possibly TRBD1 (5 bases). Per germline, CDR1 MNHEY and CDR2 SVGEGT. Trimming stripped 8 bases from V and 7 bases from J, with 14 bases between. The CDR3 runs to 12 residues. The CDR3 coding sequence is TGTGCCAGCTGCGGGGCCCTGCGTGAAGCTTTCTTT. This gives the protein CASCGALREAFF.

As to this clonotype: Its ends do not fully match the called genes, so a read error is possible. The chain employs TRBV7-8 and TRBJ1-6, with TRBD1 identical over 8 bases. Looked up from germline, CDR1 is SGHVS and CDR2 is FQNEAQ. The CDR3 is 15 amino acids. CDR3 amino acids: CASSQGDRPNSPLHF. The CDR3 bases are TGTGCCAGCAGCCAAGGGGACAGGCCTAATTCGCCCCTCCACTTT.

The chain couples TRBV27 to TRBJ1-5; D ambiguous. V lost 5 bases to trimming and J lost 0 bases, with 20 bases between them. Looked up from germline, CDR1 is MNHEY and CDR2 is SMNVEV (reference sequence). The CDR3 has 18 residues. DNA for the CDR3: TGTGCCAGCAGTCCACGACACAACTCTTATAATAGCAATCAGCCCCAGCATTTT. Residues: CASSPRHNSYNSNQPQHF.

This clonotype was seen at least ten times. The chain employs TRBV7-2 and TRBJ1-2; unclear D gene. CDR3 length: 15 residues. Trimming shortened V by 1 base and J by 2 bases, and 11 bases separated the two germline ends. Per germline, CDR1 SGHTA and CDR2 FQGNSA. Here the CDR3 DNA reads TGTGCCAGCAGCTTAGTTGAGGGAGGGAACTATGGCTACACCTTC. Residues: CASSLVEGGNYGYTF.

The chain recombines TRBV10-3 with TRBJ1-1, with TRBD1 matching 9 bases. The trim removed 6 bases at V and 5 bases at J, leaving 7 bases unmatched. CDR3 length: 14 amino acids. Germline-derived CDR1 and CDR2 are ENHRY and SYGVKD. The DNA for the CDR3 is TGTGCCATCAGGCAGGGACAGGGAGAAACTGAAGCTTTCTTT. It encodes CAIRQGQGETEAFF.